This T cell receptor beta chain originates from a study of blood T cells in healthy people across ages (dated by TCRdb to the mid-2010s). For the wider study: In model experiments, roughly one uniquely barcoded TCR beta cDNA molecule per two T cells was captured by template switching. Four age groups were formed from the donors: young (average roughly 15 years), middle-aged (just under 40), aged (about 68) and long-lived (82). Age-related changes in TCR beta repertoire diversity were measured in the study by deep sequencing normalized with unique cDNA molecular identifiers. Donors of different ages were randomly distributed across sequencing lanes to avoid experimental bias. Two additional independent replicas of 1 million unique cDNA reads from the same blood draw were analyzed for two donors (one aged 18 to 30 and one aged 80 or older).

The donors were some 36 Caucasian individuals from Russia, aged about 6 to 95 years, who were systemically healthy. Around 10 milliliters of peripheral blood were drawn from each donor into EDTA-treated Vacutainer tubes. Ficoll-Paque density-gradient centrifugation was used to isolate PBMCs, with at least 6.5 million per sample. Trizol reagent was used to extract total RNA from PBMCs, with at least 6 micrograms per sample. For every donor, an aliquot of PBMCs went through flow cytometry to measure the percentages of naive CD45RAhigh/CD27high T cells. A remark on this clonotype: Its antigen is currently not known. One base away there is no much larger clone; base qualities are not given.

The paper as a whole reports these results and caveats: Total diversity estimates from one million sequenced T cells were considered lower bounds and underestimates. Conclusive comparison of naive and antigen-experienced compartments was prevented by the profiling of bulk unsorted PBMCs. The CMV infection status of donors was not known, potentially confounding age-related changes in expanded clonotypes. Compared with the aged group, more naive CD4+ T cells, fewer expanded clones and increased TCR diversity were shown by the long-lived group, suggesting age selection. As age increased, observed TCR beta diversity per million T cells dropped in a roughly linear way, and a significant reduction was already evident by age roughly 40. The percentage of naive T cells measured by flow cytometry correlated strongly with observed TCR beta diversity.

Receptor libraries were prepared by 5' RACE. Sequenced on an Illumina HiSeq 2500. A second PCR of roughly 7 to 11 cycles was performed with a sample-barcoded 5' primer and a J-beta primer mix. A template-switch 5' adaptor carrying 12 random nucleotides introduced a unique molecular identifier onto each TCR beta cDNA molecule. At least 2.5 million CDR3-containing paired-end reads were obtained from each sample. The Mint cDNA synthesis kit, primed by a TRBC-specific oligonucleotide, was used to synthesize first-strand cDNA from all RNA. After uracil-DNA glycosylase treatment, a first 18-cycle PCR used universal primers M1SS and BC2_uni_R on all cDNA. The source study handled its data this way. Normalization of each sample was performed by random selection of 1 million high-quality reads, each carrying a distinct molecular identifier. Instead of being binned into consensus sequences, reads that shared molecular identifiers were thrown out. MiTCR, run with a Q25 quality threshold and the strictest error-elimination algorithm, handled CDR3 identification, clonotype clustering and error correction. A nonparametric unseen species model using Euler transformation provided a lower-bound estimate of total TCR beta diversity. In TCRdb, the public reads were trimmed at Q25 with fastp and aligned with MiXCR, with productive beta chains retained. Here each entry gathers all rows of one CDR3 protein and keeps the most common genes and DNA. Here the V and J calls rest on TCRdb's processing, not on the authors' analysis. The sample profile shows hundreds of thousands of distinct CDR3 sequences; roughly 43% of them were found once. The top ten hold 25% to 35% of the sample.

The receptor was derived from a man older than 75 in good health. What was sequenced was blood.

The CDR3 loop reads CASSGGGGTDTQYF. The nucleotide sequence reads as follows: TGTGCCAGCAGCGGGGGAGGGGGCACAGATACGCAGTATTTT. The chain employs TRBV9 and TRBJ2-3; TRBD2 lines up with 7 middle nucleotides. V is cut back by 3 bases and J by 1 base, with 2 bases in the junction unmatched. The CDR3 starts with the cysteine, ends with the phenylalanine, and has 14 residues. Only the CDR3 DNA is retained, 42 bases long and in frame from the first base. The CDR1 and CDR2 encoded by the germline V gene are SGDLS and YYNGEE.